These 19 T cell receptor beta chains originate from one sample sequenced in a study of control samples from healthy donors and cancer patients. Method: immunoSEQ multiplex PCR; TCRdb's copy keeps in-frame clones and lacks some. The repertoire holds 110,000 to 150,000 clones, about 89% seen once, with over 4% in the top ten. Sequenced: blood. These receptors came from a man in his thirties or forties in good health.

J is TRBJ2-1 and V is TRBV15; D call uncertain. CDR1 and CDR2 from the germline V gene are LNHNV and YYDKDF (reference sequence). The CDR3 consists of 16 residues. The V and J ends lost 5 bases and 0 bases respectively, with 14 bases between them. In nucleotides, the CDR3 is TGTGCCACCAGCCGGTCTCCACCGAGCTCCTACAATGAGCAGTTCTTC. Its protein product is CATSRSPPSSYNEQFF.

The rearrangement uses TRBV19 and TRBJ2-7, with D tentatively TRBD2 (6 bases). The germline CDR1 and CDR2 sequences are LNHDA and SQIVND (reference sequence). V was pared by 2 bases and J by 3 bases, with 8 bases between. The CDR3 runs to 13 residues. This CDR3 reads CASSITGSYEQYF. In DNA, the CDR3 is TGTGCCAGTAGTATAACCGGGAGCTACGAGCAGTACTTC. Full variable domain (outside the CDR3, taken from reference TRBV19 and TRBJ2-7): DGGITQSPKYLFRKEGQNVTLSCEQNLNHDAMYWYRQDPGQGLRLIYYSQIVNDFQKGDIAEGYSVSREKKESFPLTVTSAQKNPTAFYLCASSITGSYEQYFGPGTRLTVT.

The chain couples TRBV11-3 to TRBJ2-7; possibly TRBD1 for D (6 bases). Trimming took 3 bases from V and 5 from J, leaving 17 bases between them. This CDR3 region has 15 residues. Germline CDR1 reads SGHNT; CDR2 reads YENEEA. The CDR3 spells CASSLGTGTNDEQYF. CDR3 bases: TGTGCCAGCAGCTTGGGGACCGGGACAAACGACGAGCAGTACTTC.

The chain links TRBV20-1 to TRBJ1-2, with TRBD1 identical over 9 bases. The length of the CDR3 is 15 residues. The V segment lost 3 bases and the J segment 7 bases; nucleotides outside the gene matches: 12. Germline V lookup: CDR1 DFQATT, CDR2 SNEGSKA (reference sequence). For the CDR3, the DNA is TGCAGTGCTAGTCCTAACGACAGGGGGGTGATTGGCTACACCTTC. This encodes CSASPNDRGVIGYTF.

The gene calls are TRBV9 and TRBJ2-7; the D is unclear. The CDR3 has 13 residues. Trimming shortened V by 4 bases and J by 1 base, and 9 bases separated the two germline ends. The germline V gene encodes CDR1 SGDLS and CDR2 YYNGEE. The CDR3 region is CASSSSLSYEQYF. The CDR3 region has the DNA TGTGCCAGCAGCAGCTCCTTATCCTACGAGCAGTACTTC.

V usage is TRBV5-6 and J usage is TRBJ2-5; D uncertain. CDR3 length equals 14 residues. Trimming removed 2 bases from V and 7 bases from J, with 15 bases in between. From germline, CDR1 is SGHDT and CDR2 YYEEEE. The CDR3 loop reads CASSFSRTAPTQYF. The CDR3 nucleotides read TGTGCCAGCAGCTTCAGTAGGACCGCGCCGACCCAGTACTTC.

The chain employs TRBV12-3 or TRBV12-4 and TRBJ1-1; D unresolved. This CDR3 region has 12 residues. Trimming stripped 6 bases from V and 2 bases from J, with 7 bases between. CDR3 DNA: TGTGCCAGCAGCCCGGTCAACACTGAAGCTTTCTTT. It yields the protein CASSPVNTEAFF.

This clone has more than one count but fewer than ten. This CDR3 is also generated by other DNA sequences in the sample. The rearrangement links TRBV6-5 to TRBJ2-7, with 7 positions matching TRBD1. The CDR3 totals 14 residues. The ends lost 5 bases at V and 6 bases at J; junction bases unmatched: 10. The germline CDR1 and CDR2 sequences are MNHEY and SVGAGI. CDR3 DNA sequence: TGTGCCAGCAGTCGCACCAGACAGGGATCCGAGCAGTACTTC. Translating it yields CASSRTRQGSEQYF.

The V gene is TRBV5-5, the J gene TRBJ2-7; 9 bases match TRBD1. V lost 3 bases to trimming and J lost 1 base; unmatched junction nucleotides: 11. The CDR3 covers 17 residues. Germline V gives CDR1 SGHKS, CDR2 YYEKEE (reference sequence). CDR3 coding DNA: TGTGCCAGCAGCTCGTACCCCGGGACAGGGAGTTCCTACGAGCAGTACTTC. Amino acid sequence: CASSSYPGTGSSYEQYF. The complete variable domain, with remaining parts taken from reference TRBV5-5 and TRBJ2-7, reads DAGVTQSPTHLIKTRGQQVTLRCSPISGHKSVSWYQQVLGQGPQFIFQYYEKEERGRGNFPDRFSARQFPNYSSELNVNALLLGDSALYLCASSSYPGTGSSYEQYFGPGTRLTVT.

This rearrangement joins TRBV12-3 or TRBV12-4 to TRBJ1-1, with D hard to call. The length of the CDR3 is 12 residues. V lost 4 bases to trimming and J lost 11 bases, with 14 bases between them. In DNA, the CDR3 is TGTGCCAGCAGTTCCCAACAGTTGGCGGCTTTCTTT. The encoded protein is CASSSQQLAAFF.

The CDR3 coding sequence is TGTGCCAGCGGGCGTCCGGGGGCAGATACGCAGTATTTT. Translated: CASGRPGADTQYF. The chain recombines TRBV6-5 with TRBJ2-3; possibly TRBD2 for D (6 bases). There are 13 residues in the CDR3. V was shortened by 8 bases and J by 4 bases, with 13 bases between the two germline ends. In germline, CDR1 is MNHEY, CDR2 SVGAGI.

V is TRBV5-6 and J is TRBJ1-2; TRBD1 might be the D (5 bases). Trimming pared 6 bases from V and 7 bases from J, leaving 16 bases between. This CDR3 is built from 13 residues. Germline V gene lookup returns CDR1 SGHDT and CDR2 YYEEEE. The CDR3 DNA reads TGTGCCAGCACCTATGGGGGGAGTAGTGGCTACACCTTC. Its protein product is CASTYGGSSGYTF.

The chain couples TRBV19 to TRBJ1-1; possibly TRBD1 for D (5 bases). This CDR3 is 14 amino acids long. The germline V and J ends were trimmed by 10 bases and 5 bases, with 20 bases remaining between them. Germline V CDR1 and CDR2: LNHDA, SQIVND (reference sequence). The CDR3 region is CATYPQGPNTEAFF. The CDR3 DNA reads as TGTGCCACTTACCCGCAGGGACCGAATACTGAAGCTTTCTTT.

V usage is TRBV6-6 and J usage is TRBJ2-7; 8 nucleotides align to TRBD2. CDR3 size: 16 residues. Per germline, CDR1 MNHNY and CDR2 SVGAGI (reference sequence). V was clipped by 5 bases and J by 1 base; unmatched bases: 10. The CDR3: CASSPTGGVRSYEQYF. As DNA, the CDR3 is TGTGCCAGCAGTCCCACGGGGGGGGTACGGTCCTACGAGCAGTACTTC.

The rearrangement links TRBV18 to TRBJ1-1, with no clear D. CDR1 is KGHSH and CDR2 is LQKENI in the germline V gene. The CDR3 consists of 14 residues. Trimming removed 1 base at V and 1 base at J, with 7 bases between. The DNA for the CDR3 is TGTGCCAGCTCACCACAATCACAGAACACTGAAGCTTTCTTT. It translates to CASSPQSQNTEAFF. Variable domain in full (rest from reference TRBV18 and TRBJ1-1): NAGVMQNPRHLVRRRGQEARLRCSPMKGHSHVYWYRQLPEEGLKFMVYLQKENIIDESGMPKERFSAEFPKEGPSILRIQQVVRGDSAAYFCASSPQSQNTEAFFGQGTRLTVV.

The chain combines TRBV24-1 with TRBJ2-7; TRBD1 matches 10 bases. The CDR3 sequence is 15 residues long. J was trimmed by 3 bases and V by 4 bases; bases with no gene match: 5. Germline V gene sequence: CDR1 KGHDR, CDR2 SFDVKD. The CDR3, as DNA: TGTGCCACCAGTGACTCCGGGACAGGGGACTACGAGCAGTACTTC. This gives the protein CATSDSGTGDYEQYF.

V gene TRBV6-2 or TRBV6-3 combines with J gene TRBJ1-5; TRBD1 matches at 10 bases. Germline V CDR1 and CDR2: MNHEY, SVGEGT. J lost 0 bases, V lost 5 bases, and 4 bases had no gene match. The CDR3 spans 16 residues. CDR3 residues: CASSQTGGHSNQPQHF. Here the CDR3 DNA reads TGTGCCAGCAGTCAGACAGGGGGCCATAGCAATCAGCCCCAGCATTTT.

The chain couples TRBV12-3 or TRBV12-4 to TRBJ1-6; D is uncertain. The V gene lost 4 bases and the J gene lost 11 bases, with 9 bases spanning the gap. The CDR3 totals 12 residues. The CDR3, as DNA: TGTGCCAGCAGTTCACAAGTCACACCCCTCCACTTT. It translates to CASSSQVTPLHF.

This sequence joins TRBV7-9 and TRBJ2-2, with TRBD1 identical over 8 bases. The CDR3 has 16 amino acids. Germline CDR1 and CDR2: SEHNR and FQNEAQ (reference sequence). Unmatched junction bases numbered 8, after V lost 5 bases and J lost 3 bases. Here the CDR3 reads CASSPPGGGYTGELFF. CDR3 nucleotide sequence: TGTGCCAGCAGCCCTCCAGGGGGCGGGTACACCGGGGAGCTGTTTTTT.